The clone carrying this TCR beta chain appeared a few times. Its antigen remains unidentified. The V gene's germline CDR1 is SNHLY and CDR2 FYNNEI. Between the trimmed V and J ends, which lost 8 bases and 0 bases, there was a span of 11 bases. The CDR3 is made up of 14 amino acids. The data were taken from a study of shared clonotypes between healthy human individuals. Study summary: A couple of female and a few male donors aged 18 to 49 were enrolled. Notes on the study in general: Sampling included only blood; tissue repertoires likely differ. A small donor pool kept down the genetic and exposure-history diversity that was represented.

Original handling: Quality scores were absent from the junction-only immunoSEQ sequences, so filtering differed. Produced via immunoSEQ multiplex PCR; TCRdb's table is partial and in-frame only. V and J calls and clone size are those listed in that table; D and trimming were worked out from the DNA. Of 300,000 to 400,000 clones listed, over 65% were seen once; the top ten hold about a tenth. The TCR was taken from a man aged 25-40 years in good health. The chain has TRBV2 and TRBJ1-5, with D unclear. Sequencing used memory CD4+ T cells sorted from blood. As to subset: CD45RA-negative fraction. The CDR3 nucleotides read TGTGCCAGCCGCTCAGATGTTAGCAATCAGCCCCAGCATTTT. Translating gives CASRSDVSNQPQHF.